This TCR beta chain derives from a study of shared clonotypes between healthy human individuals. For the study at large: There were three CD4 naive, three CD4 memory, two CD8 naive and one CD8 memory plates per donor. Study-level points and caveats: Naive subsets typically showed greater estimated richness than memory subsets.

Note on this clone: Its antigen is still unknown.

The study enrolled healthy HIV-negative adults without recent acute infections or vaccinations as donors. CDR3 length: 18 residues. With V trimmed by 4 bases and J by 2 bases, 10 bases remained unmatched. Germline loops: CDR1 SGHRS, CDR2 YFSETQ. Sequencing was performed with immunoSEQ multiplex PCR; in TCRdb, only in-frame clones are kept and a portion is missing. The data show nearly 1,000,000 clones, roughly 72% seen once. The TCR was taken from a man younger than 30 in good health. The rearrangement joins TRBV5-1 to TRBJ2-1; 12 bases line up with TRBD2. Sequencing used memory CD4+ T cells sorted from blood. The sample's subset: CD45RA-negative fraction. The chain's CDR3 is CASSGTGTSGPPYNEQFF. CDR3 DNA sequence: TGCGCCAGCAGCGGAACCGGGACTAGCGGGCCCCCCTACAATGAGCAGTTCTTC. The full variable domain, completed using reference TRBV5-1 and TRBJ2-1, is KAGVTQTPRYLIKTRGQQVTLSCSPISGHRSVSWYQQTPGQGLQFLFEYFSETQRNKGNFPGRFSGRQFSNSRSEMNVSTLELGDSALYLCASSGTGTSGPPYNEQFFGPGTRLTVL.